This T cell receptor beta chain was documented in a study of OX40 agonist ivuxolimab in advanced cancers. This table comes from immunoSEQ multiplex PCR, and its TCRdb copy is limited to in-frame clones, with some not included. The data hold approximately 13,000 clones, with about 79% observed a single time. This CDR3 is built from 15 residues. Per the germline V gene, CDR1 is MDHEN and CDR2 is SYDVKM. Study-wide results and limits: Nonresponders included some who also had low normalized T-cell clonal expansion. Circulating CD4+ and CD8+ T cells showed clonal expansion by week 6 at 0.1 to 3.0 mg/kg.

In regard to this clone: The antigen is unknown.

The TCR sequence derives from an adult with an advanced solid tumor such as melanoma, head and neck, liver or kidney cancer. Sequencing was performed on CD4+ or CD8+ T cells sorted from blood, taken in a trial of the OX40 agonist ivuxolimab. This chain connects TRBV28 to TRBJ2-5, with 9 bases that match TRBD1. The end of the DNA aligns better with TRBJ2-7, so the J call may be wrong. CDR3 amino acids: CASSLGPGQGYEQYF. The DNA of the CDR3 is TGTGCCAGCAGTTTAGGACCGGGACAGGGCTACGAGCAGTACTTC.